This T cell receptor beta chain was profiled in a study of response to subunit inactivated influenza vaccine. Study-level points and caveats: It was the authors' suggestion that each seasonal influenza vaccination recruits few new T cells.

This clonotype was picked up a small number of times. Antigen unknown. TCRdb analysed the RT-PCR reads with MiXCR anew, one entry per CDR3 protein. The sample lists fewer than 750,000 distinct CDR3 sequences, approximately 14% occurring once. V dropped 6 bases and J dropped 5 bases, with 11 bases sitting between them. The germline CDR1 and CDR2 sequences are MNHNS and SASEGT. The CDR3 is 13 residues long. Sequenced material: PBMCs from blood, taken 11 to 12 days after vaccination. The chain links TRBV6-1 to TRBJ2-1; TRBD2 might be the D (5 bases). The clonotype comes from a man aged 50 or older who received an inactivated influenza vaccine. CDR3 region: CASSRTRHNEQFF. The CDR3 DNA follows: TGTGCCAGCAGCAGAACTAGGCACAATGAGCAGTTCTTC.